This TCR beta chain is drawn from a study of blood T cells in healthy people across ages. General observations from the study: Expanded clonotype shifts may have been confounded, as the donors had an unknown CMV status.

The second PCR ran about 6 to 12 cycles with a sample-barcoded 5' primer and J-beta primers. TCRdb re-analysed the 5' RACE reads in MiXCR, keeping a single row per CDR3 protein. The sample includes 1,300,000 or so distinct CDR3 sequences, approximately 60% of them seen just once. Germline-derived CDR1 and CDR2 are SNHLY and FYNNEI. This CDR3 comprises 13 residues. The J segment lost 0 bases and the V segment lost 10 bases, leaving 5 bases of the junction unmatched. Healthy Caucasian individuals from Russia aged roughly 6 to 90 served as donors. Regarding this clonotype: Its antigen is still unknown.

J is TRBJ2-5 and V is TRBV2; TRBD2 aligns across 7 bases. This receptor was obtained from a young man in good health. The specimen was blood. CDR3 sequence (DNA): TGTGCCATCACCGGGACTAACCAAGAGACCCAGTACTTC. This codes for CAITGTNQETQYF.